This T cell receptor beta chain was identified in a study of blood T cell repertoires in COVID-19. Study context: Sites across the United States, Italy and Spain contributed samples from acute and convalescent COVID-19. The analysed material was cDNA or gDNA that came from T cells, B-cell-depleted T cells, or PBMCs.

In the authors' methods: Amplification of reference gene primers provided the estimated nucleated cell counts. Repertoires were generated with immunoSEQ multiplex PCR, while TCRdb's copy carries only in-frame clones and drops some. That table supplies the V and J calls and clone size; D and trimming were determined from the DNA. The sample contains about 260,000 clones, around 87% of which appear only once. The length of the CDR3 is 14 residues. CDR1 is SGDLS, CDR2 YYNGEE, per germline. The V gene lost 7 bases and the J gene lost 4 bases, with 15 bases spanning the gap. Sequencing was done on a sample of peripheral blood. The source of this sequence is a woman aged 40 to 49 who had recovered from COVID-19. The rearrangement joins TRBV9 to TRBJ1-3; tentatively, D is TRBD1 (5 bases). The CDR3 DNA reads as TGTGCCAGCCCTTCGGGGGGGGAGGGAAACACCATATATTTT. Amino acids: CASPSGGEGNTIYF.